This TCR beta chain was observed in a study of T cell repertoires in cytomegalovirus infection. General observations from the study: CMV carriers with the relevant HLA were identified by cumulative public TCR beta family frequency. The study found HLA-C-restricted CMV-specific TCR beta clonotypes dominating the ex vivo response.

Per the germline V gene, CDR1 is MNHNS and CDR2 is SASEGT. The CDR3 is 15 residues long. V was cut by 7 bases and J by 3 bases, with 16 bases left in between. MiXCR, run by TCRdb on the reads, gives a single entry per CDR3 protein. The sample shows approximately 250,000 distinct CDR3 sequences, roughly 9.1% of them seen only once. This clonotype was observed at least ten times. The antigen remains undetermined. The chain employs TRBV6-1 and TRBJ1-5; D perhaps matches TRBD1 (6 bases). The sequencing sample was made of PBMCs. The clonotype originates from a human donor in good health (CMV status not recorded). Some clones in this sample may be carry-over from other donors' samples. The CDR3 region has the DNA TGTGCCAGCATCGATGGGGGCAGCCACAATCAGCCCCAGCATTTT. This sequence encodes CASIDGGSHNQPQHF.